The entry that follows covers one T cell receptor beta chain sequence. This specimen comes from a study of blood T cell repertoires in COVID-19. Across the study: The study drew acute and convalescent COVID-19 samples from the United States, Italy and Spain. PBMCs, B-cell-depleted T cells, or T cells were the source of the cDNA or gDNA that made up the material.

CDR1 and CDR2 from the germline V gene are SNHLY and FYNNEI. Trimming shortened V by 8 bases and J by 3 bases, and 16 bases separated the two germline ends. The CDR3 is 14 residues long. Methods used by the authors: How many nucleated cells were present was estimated from reference gene primer amplification. This table comes from immunoSEQ multiplex PCR, and its TCRdb copy is limited to in-frame clones, with some not included. V, J and clone size are those of that table, while D and trimming were read from the DNA. The table includes about 310,000 clones, around nine tenths detected once. Sequencing was carried out using peripheral blood. The TCR originated in a man aged 45-65 years with active or convalescent COVID-19. The chain uses TRBV2 and TRBJ1-2; TRBD1 might be the D (5 bases). CDR3 coding DNA: TGTGCCAGCGGGGGGGACGGAACTTACTATGGCTACACCTTC. Protein: CASGGDGTYYGYTF.